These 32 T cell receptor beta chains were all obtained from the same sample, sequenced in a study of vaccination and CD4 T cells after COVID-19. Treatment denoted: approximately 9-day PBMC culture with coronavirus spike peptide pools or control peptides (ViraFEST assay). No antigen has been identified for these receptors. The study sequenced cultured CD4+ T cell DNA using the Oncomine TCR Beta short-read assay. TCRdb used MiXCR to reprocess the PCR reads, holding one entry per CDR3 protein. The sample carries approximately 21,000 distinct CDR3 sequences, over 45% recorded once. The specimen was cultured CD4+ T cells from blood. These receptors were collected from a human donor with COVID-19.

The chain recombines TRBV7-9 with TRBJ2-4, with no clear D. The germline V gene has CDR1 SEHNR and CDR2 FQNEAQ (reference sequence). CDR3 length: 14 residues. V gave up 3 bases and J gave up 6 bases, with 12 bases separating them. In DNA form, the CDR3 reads TGTGCCAGCAGCTTCATGGGTTCCGGAAACATTCAGTACTTC. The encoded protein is CASSFMGSGNIQYF.

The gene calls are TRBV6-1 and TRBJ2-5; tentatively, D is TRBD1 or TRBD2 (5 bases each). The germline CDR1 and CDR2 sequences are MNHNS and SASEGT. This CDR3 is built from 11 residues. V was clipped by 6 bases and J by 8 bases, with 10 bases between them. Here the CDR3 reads CASRRGQTQYF. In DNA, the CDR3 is TGTGCCAGCAGGAGGGGCCAAACCCAGTACTTC.

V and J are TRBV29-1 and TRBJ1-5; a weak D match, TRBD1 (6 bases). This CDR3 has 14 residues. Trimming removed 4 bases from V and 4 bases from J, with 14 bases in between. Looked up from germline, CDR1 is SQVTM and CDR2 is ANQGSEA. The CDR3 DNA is TGCAGCGTTGTGACGGGGGCTGGGAATCAGCCCCAGCATTTT. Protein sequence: CSVVTGAGNQPQHF. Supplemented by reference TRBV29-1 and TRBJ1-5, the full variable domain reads SAVISQKPSRDICQRGTSLTIQCQVDSQVTMMFWYRQQPGQSLTLIATANQGSEATYESGFVIDKFPISRPNLTFSTLTVSNMSPEDSSIYLCSVVTGAGNQPQHFGDGTRLSIL.

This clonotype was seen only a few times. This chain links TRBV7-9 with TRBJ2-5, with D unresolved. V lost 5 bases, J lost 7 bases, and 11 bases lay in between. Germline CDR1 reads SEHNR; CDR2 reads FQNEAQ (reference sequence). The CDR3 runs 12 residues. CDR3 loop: CASSPPGRTQYF. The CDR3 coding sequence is TGTGCCAGCAGCCCACCGGGCAGGACCCAGTACTTC.

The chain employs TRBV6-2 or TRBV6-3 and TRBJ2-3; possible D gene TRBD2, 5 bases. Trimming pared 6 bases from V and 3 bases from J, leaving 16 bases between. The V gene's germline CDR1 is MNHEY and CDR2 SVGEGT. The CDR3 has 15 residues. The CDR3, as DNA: TGTGCCAGCAGCCCCCTTCGCGGCGGGACAGATACGCAGTATTTT. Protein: CASSPLRGGTDTQYF.

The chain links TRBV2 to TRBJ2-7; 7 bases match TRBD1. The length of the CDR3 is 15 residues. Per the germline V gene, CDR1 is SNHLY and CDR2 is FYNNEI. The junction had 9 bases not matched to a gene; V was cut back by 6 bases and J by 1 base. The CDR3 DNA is TGTGCCAGCAGGGCTACAGGGGTCGGGTCCTACGAGCAGTACTTC. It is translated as CASRATGVGSYEQYF.

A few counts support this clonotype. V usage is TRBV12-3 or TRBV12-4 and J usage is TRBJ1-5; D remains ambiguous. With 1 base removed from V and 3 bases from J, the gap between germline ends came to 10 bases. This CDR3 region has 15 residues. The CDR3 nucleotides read TGTGCCAGCAGTTTAGGGCGCCAGATCAATCAGCCCCAGCATTTT. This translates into CASSLGRQINQPQHF.

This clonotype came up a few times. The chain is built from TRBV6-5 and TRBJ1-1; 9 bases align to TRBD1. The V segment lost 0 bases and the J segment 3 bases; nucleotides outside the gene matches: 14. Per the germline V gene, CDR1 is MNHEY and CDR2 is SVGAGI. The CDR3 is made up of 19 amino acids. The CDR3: CASSYSRRDRGRAYTEAFF. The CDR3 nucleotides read TGTGCCAGCAGTTACTCTAGGCGTGACAGGGGGAGGGCGTACACTGAAGCTTTCTTT.

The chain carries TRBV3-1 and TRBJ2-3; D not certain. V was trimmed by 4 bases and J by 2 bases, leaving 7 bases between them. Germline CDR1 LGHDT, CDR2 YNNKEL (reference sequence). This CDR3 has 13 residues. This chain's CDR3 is CASSRADTDTQYF. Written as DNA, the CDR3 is TGTGCCAGCAGCCGGGCGGACACAGATACGCAGTATTTT.

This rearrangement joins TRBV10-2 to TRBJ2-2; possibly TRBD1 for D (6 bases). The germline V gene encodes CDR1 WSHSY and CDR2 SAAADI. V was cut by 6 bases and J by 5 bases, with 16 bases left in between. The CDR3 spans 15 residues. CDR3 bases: TGCGCCAGCAGGCCTCAGGGGACCCATACCGGGGAGCTGTTTTTT. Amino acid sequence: CASRPQGTHTGELFF.

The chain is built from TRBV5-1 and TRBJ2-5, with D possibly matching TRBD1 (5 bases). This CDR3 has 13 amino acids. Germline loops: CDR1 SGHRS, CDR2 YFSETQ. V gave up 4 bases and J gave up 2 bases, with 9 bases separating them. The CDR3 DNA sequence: TGCGCCAGCAGCAGGGCAGGGCAAGAGACCCAGTACTTC. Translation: CASSRAGQETQYF.

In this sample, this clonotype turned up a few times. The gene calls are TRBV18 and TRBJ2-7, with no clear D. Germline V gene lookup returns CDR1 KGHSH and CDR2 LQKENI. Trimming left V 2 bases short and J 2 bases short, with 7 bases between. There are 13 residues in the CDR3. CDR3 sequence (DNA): TGTGCCAGCTCACCAAGACGGCCCTACGAGCAGTACTTC. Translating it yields CASSPRRPYEQYF.

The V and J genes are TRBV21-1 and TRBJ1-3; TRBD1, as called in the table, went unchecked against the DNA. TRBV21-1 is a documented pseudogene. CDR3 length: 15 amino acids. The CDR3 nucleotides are TGTGCCAGCAGCAAAGCCCCAGAGGGGGGAAACACCATATATTTT. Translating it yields CASSKAPEGGNTIYF.

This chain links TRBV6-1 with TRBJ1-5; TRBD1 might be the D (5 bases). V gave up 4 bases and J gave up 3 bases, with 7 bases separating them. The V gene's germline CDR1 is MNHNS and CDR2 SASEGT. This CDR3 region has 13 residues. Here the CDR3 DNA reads TGTGCCAGCAGTGGACAGCTCAATCAGCCCCAGCATTTT. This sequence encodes CASSGQLNQPQHF.

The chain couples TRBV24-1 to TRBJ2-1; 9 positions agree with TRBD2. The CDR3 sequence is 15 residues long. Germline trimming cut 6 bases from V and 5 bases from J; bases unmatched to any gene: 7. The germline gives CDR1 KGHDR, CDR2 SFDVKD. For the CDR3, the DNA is TGTGCCACCAGTCAAGCGGGGGGCTTTAACAATGAGCAGTTCTTC. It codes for CATSQAGGFNNEQFF.

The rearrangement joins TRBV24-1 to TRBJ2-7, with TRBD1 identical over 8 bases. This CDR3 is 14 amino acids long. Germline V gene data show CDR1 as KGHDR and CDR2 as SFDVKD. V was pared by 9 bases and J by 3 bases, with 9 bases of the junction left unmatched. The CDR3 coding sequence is TGTGCCACCTCCAAAGGACAGGGAAACTACGAGCAGTACTTC. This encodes CATSKGQGNYEQYF.

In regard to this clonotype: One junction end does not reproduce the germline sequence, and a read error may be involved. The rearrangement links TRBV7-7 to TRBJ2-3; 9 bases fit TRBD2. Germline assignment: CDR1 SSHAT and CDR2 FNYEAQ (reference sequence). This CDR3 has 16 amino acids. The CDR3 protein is CASSPGSSGGADTQYF. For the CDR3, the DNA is TGTGCTAGCAGCCCAGGGAGTAGCGGGGGTGCAGATACGCAGTATTTT.

Written as DNA, the CDR3 is TGTGCCAGCAGCTTAGGGGGGACTAGCGGGGGAAGGTTCTTC. This sequence encodes CASSLGGTSGGRFF. The V gene is TRBV11-3, the J gene TRBJ2-1; TRBD2 agrees at 14 bases. CDR3 length: 14 amino acids. Germline V gene lookup returns CDR1 SGHNT and CDR2 YENEEA. V lost 1 base and J lost 15; bases outside the gene matches: 5. The entire variable domain, with the rest obtained from reference TRBV11-3 and TRBJ2-1, is as follows: EAGVVQSPRYKIIEKKQPVAFWCNPISGHNTLYWYLQNLGQGPELLIRYENEEAVDDSQLPKDRFSAERLKGVDSTLKIQPAELGDSAVYLCASSLGGTSGGRFFGPGTRLTVL.

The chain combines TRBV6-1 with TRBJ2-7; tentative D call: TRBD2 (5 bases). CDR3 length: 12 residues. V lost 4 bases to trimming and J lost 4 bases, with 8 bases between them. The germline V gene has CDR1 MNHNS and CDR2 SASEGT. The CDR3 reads CASSARDYEQYF. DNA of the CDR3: TGTGCCAGCAGTGCGAGGGATTACGAGCAGTACTTC.

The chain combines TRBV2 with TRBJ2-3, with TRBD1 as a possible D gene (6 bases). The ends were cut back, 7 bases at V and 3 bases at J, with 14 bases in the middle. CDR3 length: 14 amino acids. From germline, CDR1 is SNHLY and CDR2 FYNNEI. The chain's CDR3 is CASTTTGATDTQYF. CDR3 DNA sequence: TGTGCCAGCACCACGACAGGTGCGACAGATACGCAGTATTTT.

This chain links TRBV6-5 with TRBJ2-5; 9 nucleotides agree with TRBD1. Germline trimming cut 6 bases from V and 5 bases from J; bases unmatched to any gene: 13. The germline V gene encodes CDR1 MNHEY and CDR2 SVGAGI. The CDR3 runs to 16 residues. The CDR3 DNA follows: TGTGCCAGCAGCTACCGACCGGGACAGGGTGGGGAGACCCAGTACTTC. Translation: CASSYRPGQGGETQYF.

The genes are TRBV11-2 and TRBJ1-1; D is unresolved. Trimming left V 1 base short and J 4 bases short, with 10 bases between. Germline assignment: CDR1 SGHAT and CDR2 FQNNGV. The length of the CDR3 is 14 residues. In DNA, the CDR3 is TGTGCCAGCAGCTTAGGAAGGCTGCCCACTGAAGCTTTCTTT. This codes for CASSLGRLPTEAFF.

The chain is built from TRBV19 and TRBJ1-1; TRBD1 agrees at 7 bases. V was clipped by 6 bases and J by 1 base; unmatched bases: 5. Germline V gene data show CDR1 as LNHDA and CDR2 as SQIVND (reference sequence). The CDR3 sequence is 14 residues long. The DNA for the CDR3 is TGTGCCAGTAGGCCGAGACAGGGGAACACTGAAGCTTTCTTT. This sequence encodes CASRPRQGNTEAFF. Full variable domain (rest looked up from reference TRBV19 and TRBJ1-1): DGGITQSPKYLFRKEGQNVTLSCEQNLNHDAMYWYRQDPGQGLRLIYYSQIVNDFQKGDIAEGYSVSREKKESFPLTVTSAQKNPTAFYLCASRPRQGNTEAFFGQGTRLTVV.

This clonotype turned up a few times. CDR3 protein: CASRTGSSADTQYF. The CDR3 nucleotides are TGTGCCAGTCGGACAGGTTCAAGTGCAGATACGCAGTATTTT. The V and J genes are TRBV2 and TRBJ2-3; 7 nucleotides agree with TRBD1. CDR1 and CDR2 (germline): SNHLY, FYNNEI. This CDR3 contains 14 residues. Trimming removed 9 bases from V and 4 bases from J; junction bases left unmatched: 10.

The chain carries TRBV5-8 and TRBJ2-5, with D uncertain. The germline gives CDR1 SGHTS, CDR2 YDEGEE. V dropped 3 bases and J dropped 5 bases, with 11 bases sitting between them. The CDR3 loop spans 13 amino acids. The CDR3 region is CASSSQVGETQYF. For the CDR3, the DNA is TGTGCCAGCAGCTCGCAGGTGGGGGAGACCCAGTACTTC.

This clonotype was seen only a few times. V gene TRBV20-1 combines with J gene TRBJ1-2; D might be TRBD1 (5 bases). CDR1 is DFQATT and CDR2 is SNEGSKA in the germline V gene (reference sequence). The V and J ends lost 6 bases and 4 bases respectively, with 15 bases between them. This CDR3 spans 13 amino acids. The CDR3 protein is CSATPGGTYGYTF. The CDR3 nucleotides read TGCAGTGCCACTCCCGGGGGGACCTATGGCTACACCTTC.

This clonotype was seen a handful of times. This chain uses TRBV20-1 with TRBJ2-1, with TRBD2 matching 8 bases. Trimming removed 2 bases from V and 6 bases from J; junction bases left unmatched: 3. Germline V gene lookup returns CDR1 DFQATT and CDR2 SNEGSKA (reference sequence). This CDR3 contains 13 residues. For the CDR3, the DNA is TGCAGTGCTAGACTGGCGGGGGGCAATGAGCAGTTCTTC. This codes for CSARLAGGNEQFF.

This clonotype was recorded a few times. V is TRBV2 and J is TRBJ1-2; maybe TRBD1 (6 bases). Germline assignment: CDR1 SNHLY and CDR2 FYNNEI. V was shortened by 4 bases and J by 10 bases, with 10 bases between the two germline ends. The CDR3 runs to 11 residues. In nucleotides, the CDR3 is TGTGCCAGCAGTGCCCACAGGGACTACACCTTC. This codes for CASSAHRDYTF.

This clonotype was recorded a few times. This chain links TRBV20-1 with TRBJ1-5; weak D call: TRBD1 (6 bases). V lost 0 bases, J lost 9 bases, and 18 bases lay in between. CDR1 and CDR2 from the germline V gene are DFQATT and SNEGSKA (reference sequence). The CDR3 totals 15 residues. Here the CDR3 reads CSAREDSLAMTPQHF. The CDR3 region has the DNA TGCAGTGCTAGAGAGGACAGTCTAGCTATGACGCCCCAGCATTTT.

The CDR3 loop is CASSGRGRSTDTQYF. In DNA, the CDR3 is TGTGCCAGTAGTGGGCGAGGGAGGAGCACAGATACGCAGTATTTT. This chain links TRBV19 with TRBJ2-3, with D maybe TRBD2 (6 bases). Germline V gene lookup returns CDR1 LNHDA and CDR2 SQIVND (reference sequence). Trimming stripped 5 bases from V and 0 bases from J, with 12 bases between. The CDR3 spans 15 residues.

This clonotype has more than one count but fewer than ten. The CDR3 coding sequence is TGTGCCAGCAGCTTAGGTCCCGGGGACACTGAAGCTTTCTTT. Amino acid sequence: CASSLGPGDTEAFF. The chain employs TRBV7-3 and TRBJ1-1; D is uncertain. Trimming pared 2 bases from V and 3 bases from J, leaving 10 bases between. From germline, CDR1 is SGHTA and CDR2 FQGTGA. The CDR3 extends over 14 amino acids. Based on the CDR3 plus reference TRBV7-3 and TRBJ1-1, the full variable domain is GAGVSQTPSNKVTEKGKYVELRCDPISGHTALYWYRQSLGQGPEFLIYFQGTGAADDSGLPNDRFFAVRPEGSVSTLKIQRTERGDSAVYLCASSLGPGDTEAFFGQGTRLTVV.

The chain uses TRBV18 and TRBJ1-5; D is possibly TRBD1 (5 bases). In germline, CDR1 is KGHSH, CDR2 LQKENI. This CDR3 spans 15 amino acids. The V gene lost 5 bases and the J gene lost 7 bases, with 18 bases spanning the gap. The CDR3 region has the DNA TGTGCCAGCTCAACGGATCCTTCCAGGGAACAGCCCCAGCATTTT. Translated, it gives CASSTDPSREQPQHF. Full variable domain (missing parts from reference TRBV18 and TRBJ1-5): NAGVMQNPRHLVRRRGQEARLRCSPMKGHSHVYWYRQLPEEGLKFMVYLQKENIIDESGMPKERFSAEFPKEGPSILRIQQVVRGDSAAYFCASSTDPSREQPQHFGDGTRLSIL.